What follows is one TCR beta chain and its context. Its cognate antigen has yet to be identified. One base away there is no much larger clone; base qualities are not given. This sample was taken from a study of cytomegalovirus exposure and HLA in healthy donors (dated by TCRdb to the late 2010s). General notes on the study: According to a later analysis, one platform produced both the 120 validation repertoires and the 620 or so repertoires of the first cohort. To predict cytomegalovirus infection status, the study combined high-throughput TCR immunosequencing, statistical association of individual TCRs with disease status, and machine learning. A separate validation cohort of roughly 120 different subjects was used in addition to the 666-subject first cohort. The study aimed to test whether signatures of past pathogen exposure could be identified by cataloging public T cell receptors. Beyond this particular receptor, the publication reports: Three of the identified cytomegalovirus-associated TCR beta chains were confirmed in vitro to be specific for cytomegalovirus antigens. The classifier was reported to diagnose cytomegalovirus status with high specificity and sensitivity in both the original cohort and the validation cohort. While some public TCRs were present in many individuals, most TCR sequences turned up only very rarely across donors. The authors suggested that the approach could potentially be extended to other disease states and immunological phenotypes. Of the cluster scores, approximately 95% were above 0 in a later analysis, which found that TCRs clustered in the first cohort also tended to co-occur in the 120 validation repertoires. The study gave a list of about 150 TCR beta chains associated with cytomegalovirus. The validation cohort had no HLA typing available for a later analysis, so co-occurrence within that cohort was assessed over all 110 or so repertoires.

Trimming removed 5 bases from V and 4 bases from J, leaving 17 bases between the germline ends. The CDR3 numbers 15 residues from cysteine through phenylalanine. Left in the record is the CDR3 DNA by itself, 45 bases read in frame from the first base. For CDR1 and CDR2, the germline V gene (reference sequence) lists SEHNR and FQNEAQ. Library generation was performed with the immunoSEQ multiplex PCR assay. The authors' pipeline ran thus. A statistical classification framework was developed to diagnose cytomegalovirus status using the catalog of TCR beta chain sequences. The table comes from immuneACCESS by way of TCRdb, which keeps in-frame sequences with V and J called. Part of the clones is missing from these tables; in studies checked, under half for an unresolved V gene and the rest for unknown reasons. V and J calls and clone size are as listed in that table; D and trimming were resolved from the DNA. Present in this sample are 150,000 or so clones, 89% of which were seen just once. Clones ranked in the top ten supply about 9.9% of the sample.

The donors were included in the validation cohort of approximately 120 subjects, a group kept apart from the roughly 610-subject first cohort. The chain was built from TRBV7-9 and TRBJ1-1; the D gene is perhaps TRBD1, from 6 matching bases. The sequence derives from a woman under 30 in good health and CMV-seropositive. Source material: PBMCs. The base sequence is TGTGCCAGCAGCCGTACCGGGACAAGGGTCACTGAAGCTTTCTTT. Its coded protein is CASSRTGTRVTEAFF.